A selection of T cell receptor beta chains follows, all from one sample in a study of blood T cell repertoires in COVID-19. Only in-frame clones appear in the TCRdb table, and some are missing; sequencing was by immunoSEQ multiplex PCR. Of some 70,000 clones in the sample, under 85% are singletons; the top ten hold about 15%. Sequencing was performed on peripheral blood. The receptor set was obtained from a man aged 55 to 70 with COVID-19, enrolled during active disease. Each CDR3 is given with its conserved first and last residue. The order of the fields is clone size, D gene, J gene, V gene, CDR3 DNA, CDR3 protein. The D gene is left open where the match is weak. Clone size is not always given. Where it is, it says once, few, many or a class for expanded clones.

size: .; D: .; J: TRBJ1-2; V: TRBV28; DNA: TGTGCCAGCAGTTTTGCGGGTATCTATGGCTACACCTTC; CDR3: CASSFAGIYGYTF
size: once; D: TRBD1; J: TRBJ1-2; V: TRBV12-5; DNA: TGTGCTAGTGGTTTGGACGCGACAGGGGGCGCAGGTTATGGCTATGGCTACACCTTC; CDR3: CASGLDATGGAGYGYGYTF
size: .; D: .; J: TRBJ2-7; V: TRBV18; DNA: TGTGCCAGCTCACCGAAACAGGGTAATGAGCAGTACTTC; CDR3: CASSPKQGNEQYF
size: .; D: .; J: TRBJ2-6; V: TRBV9; DNA: TGTGCCAGCAGCCCAGAGGAGGGACGTGGCTCTGGGGCCAACGTCCTGACTTTC; CDR3: CASSPEEGRGSGANVLTF
size: .; D: .; J: TRBJ2-1; V: TRBV6-1; DNA: TGTGCCAGCAGTGAAGAAAGGGGTTCCTACAATGAGCAGTTCTTC; CDR3: CASSEERGSYNEQFF
size: .; D: TRBD1; J: TRBJ1-2; V: TRBV27; DNA: TGTGCCAGCAGTTTATCCAGGGGGCGAGGCTATGGCTACACCTTC; CDR3: CASSLSRGRGYGYTF
size: .; D: .; J: TRBJ1-2; V: TRBV6-1; DNA: TGTGCCAGCAGTGAAATCGACAGTGGGGATGGCTACACCTTC; CDR3: CASSEIDSGDGYTF
size: .; D: .; J: TRBJ1-2; V: TRBV18; DNA: TGTGCCAGCTCACCGTCGGTAGAGGCTAACTATGGCTACACCTTC; CDR3: CASSPSVEANYGYTF
size: .; D: .; J: TRBJ2-7; V: TRBV28; DNA: TGTGCCAGCAGTCTAGGGTCACAGGGAGCACACTACGAGCAGTACTTC; CDR3: CASSLGSQGAHYEQYF
size: once; D: TRBD2; J: TRBJ2-1; V: TRBV19; DNA: TGTGCCAGTAGCCTACGGGAGGGCCTCTACAATGAGCAGTTCTTC; CDR3: CASSLREGLYNEQFF
size: few; D: .; J: TRBJ1-2; V: TRBV18; DNA: TGTGCCAGCTCCCCAGCGTGGGGGCAGAACTATGGCTACACCTTC; CDR3: CASSPAWGQNYGYTF
size: .; D: .; J: TRBJ1-1; V: TRBV5-4; DNA: TGTGCCAGCAGCTCAGGATACACTGAAGCTTTCTTT; CDR3: CASSSGYTEAFF
size: .; D: TRBD2; J: TRBJ2-1; V: TRBV10-1; DNA: TGCGCCAGCAGTGAGTCAGGGACTAGCGGTTACAATGAGCAGTTCTTC; CDR3: CASSESGTSGYNEQFF
size: .; D: .; J: TRBJ2-1; V: TRBV4-1; DNA: TGCGCCAGCAGCCAAGACCTTCTGGAGCAGTTCTTC; CDR3: CASSQDLLEQFF
size: .; D: TRBD2; J: TRBJ2-5; V: TRBV5-1; DNA: TGCGCCAGCAGCTTATCAGCGGGGGACTCGGAGACCCAGTACTTC; CDR3: CASSLSAGDSETQYF
size: .; D: .; J: TRBJ1-2; V: TRBV28; DNA: TGTGCCAGCACCTCTGCTCCAGGGAACTATGGCTACACCTTC; CDR3: CASTSAPGNYGYTF
size: .; D: .; J: TRBJ1-1; V: TRBV2; DNA: TGTGCCACTTCCGTCGGAGGGAACACTGAAGCTTTCTTT; CDR3: CATSVGGNTEAFF
size: .; D: .; J: TRBJ2-7; V: TRBV7-9; DNA: TGTGCCAGCACCCTCATCCGGGGACTCCACACTAGGGAGTACTTC; CDR3: CASTLIRGLHTREYF
size: .; D: .; J: TRBJ2-2; V: TRBV24-1; DNA: TGTGCCACCAGTGATTCGGGGTACAACGGGGAGCTGTTTTTT; CDR3: CATSDSGYNGELFF
size: .; D: .; J: TRBJ1-5; V: TRBV9; DNA: TGTGCCAGCAGCGTAGGGGACAACAATCAGCCCCAGCATTTT; CDR3: CASSVGDNNQPQHF
size: .; D: TRBD2; J: TRBJ2-7; V: TRBV10-3; DNA: TGTGCCACCTTAGCGGGAGGGAGCGAGCAGTACTTC; CDR3: CATLAGGSEQYF
size: .; D: .; J: TRBJ2-1; V: TRBV12-5; DNA: TGTGCTAGTGGTTTCGGGCTAGCGAGAAGCAGTGAGCAGTTCTTC; CDR3: CASGFGLARSSEQFF
size: .; D: .; J: TRBJ2-7; V: TRBV24-1; DNA: TGTGCCACCAGTGATCCTTGGGACAACTCCTACGAGCAGTACTTC; CDR3: CATSDPWDNSYEQYF
size: .; D: TRBD1; J: TRBJ1-5; V: TRBV6-5; DNA: TGTGCCAGCAGTACCCAGGGGGGTAGCAATCAGCCCCAGCATTTT; CDR3: CASSTQGGSNQPQHF
size: .; D: TRBD1; J: TRBJ1-4; V: TRBV2; DNA: TGTGCCAGCAGTCCCGGGACAGGATTTAATGAAAAACTGTTTTTT; CDR3: CASSPGTGFNEKLFF
size: .; D: .; J: TRBJ1-1; V: TRBV5-4; DNA: TGTGCCAGCAGTCCTCTTGACTGGAACACTGAAGCTTTCTTT; CDR3: CASSPLDWNTEAFF
size: few; D: .; J: TRBJ2-7; V: TRBV19; DNA: TGTGCCAGTCGGTTTTTTGGTAGCGGAGCCTACGAGCAGTACTTC; CDR3: CASRFFGSGAYEQYF
size: .; D: TRBD2; J: TRBJ2-2; V: TRBV5-1; DNA: TGCGCCAGCAGCGGCGAAGCGGGGACCGGGGAGCTGTTTTTT; CDR3: CASSGEAGTGELFF
size: few; D: TRBD1; J: TRBJ2-1; V: TRBV5-1; DNA: TGCGCCAGCAGCCCCGGACAGGGGGCAGAAGAGCAGTTCTTC; CDR3: CASSPGQGAEEQFF
size: .; D: .; J: TRBJ2-1; V: TRBV19; DNA: TGTGCCAGTAGTACGTTTAGCGGCGGGGATGAGCAGTTCTTC; CDR3: CASSTFSGGDEQFF
size: .; D: TRBD2; J: TRBJ2-3; V: TRBV12-3/TRBV12-4; DNA: TGTGCCAGCCAACGACAGGCGGGGGGCACGCAGTATTTT; CDR3: CASQRQAGGTQYF
size: few; D: .; J: TRBJ2-7; V: TRBV7-9; DNA: TGTGCCACGCATGGCGGCAGGGGAGACGAGCAGTACTTC; CDR3: CATHGGRGDEQYF
size: .; D: .; J: TRBJ2-3; V: TRBV5-1; DNA: TGCGCCAGCAGCCGCGGGGGCTACACAGATACGCAGTATTTT; CDR3: CASSRGGYTDTQYF
size: .; D: TRBD2; J: TRBJ2-3; V: TRBV30; DNA: TGTGCCTGGAGTGCCGGACTAGCGGGGGATACGCAGTATTTT; CDR3: CAWSAGLAGDTQYF
size: .; D: TRBD2; J: TRBJ2-3; V: TRBV11-3; DNA: TGTGCCAGCAGCTTAGGACTAGCGGGAGGTCAGAGCACAGATACGCAGTATTTT; CDR3: CASSLGLAGGQSTDTQYF
size: .; D: TRBD2; J: TRBJ2-7; V: TRBV19; DNA: TGTGCCAGTAGTAGAGGAGGGATAGCGGGACTACCCTACGAGCAGTACTTC; CDR3: CASSRGGIAGLPYEQYF
size: .; D: TRBD1; J: TRBJ2-7; V: TRBV29-1; DNA: TGCAGCGTTGAAGATCCAGGGGGCGACGAGCAGTACTTC; CDR3: CSVEDPGGDEQYF
size: .; D: .; J: TRBJ2-6; V: TRBV19; DNA: TGTGCCAGTAAGGTAGGCCGGAGCTCTGGGGCCAACGTCCTGACTTTC; CDR3: CASKVGRSSGANVLTF
size: .; D: TRBD1; J: TRBJ2-2; V: TRBV2; DNA: TGTGCCAGCAGGCCGCGGACAGGGGGCGGTGGGGAGCTGTTTTTT; CDR3: CASRPRTGGGGELFF
size: .; D: .; J: TRBJ2-2; V: TRBV3-1/TRBV3-2; DNA: TGTGCCAGCAGCCAAGTGCCAGCGCTCGGGGAGCTGTTTTTT; CDR3: CASSQVPALGELFF
size: .; D: .; J: TRBJ2-3; V: TRBV6-5; DNA: TGTGCCAGCAGTCTAGAGACAGGCCAGACAGATACGCAGTATTTT; CDR3: CASSLETGQTDTQYF
size: few; D: .; J: TRBJ1-1; V: TRBV3-1/TRBV3-2; DNA: TGTGCCAGCAGCCAAGGGTCGGGGACTGAAGCTTTCTTT; CDR3: CASSQGSGTEAFF
size: .; D: .; J: TRBJ2-6; V: TRBV5-1; DNA: TGCGCCAGCAGCCCTGGCGGGGCCAACGTCCTGACTTTC; CDR3: CASSPGGANVLTF